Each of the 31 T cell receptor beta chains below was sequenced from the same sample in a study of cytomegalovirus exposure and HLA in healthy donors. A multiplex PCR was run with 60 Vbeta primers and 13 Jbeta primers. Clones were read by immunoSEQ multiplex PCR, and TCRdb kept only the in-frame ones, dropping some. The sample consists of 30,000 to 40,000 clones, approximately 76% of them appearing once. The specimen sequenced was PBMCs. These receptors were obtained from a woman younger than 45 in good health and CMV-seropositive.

The CDR3 region is CASSSGGGTAETQYF. The CDR3 nucleotides read TGTGCCAGCAGTTCCGGGGGAGGGACGGCGGAGACCCAGTACTTC. The rearrangement uses TRBV28 and TRBJ2-5; 7 bases fit TRBD2. The V gene's germline CDR1 is MDHEN and CDR2 SYDVKM. The CDR3 sequence is 15 residues long. With 4 bases clipped from V and 5 bases from J, the junction kept 10 bases outside the gene matches.

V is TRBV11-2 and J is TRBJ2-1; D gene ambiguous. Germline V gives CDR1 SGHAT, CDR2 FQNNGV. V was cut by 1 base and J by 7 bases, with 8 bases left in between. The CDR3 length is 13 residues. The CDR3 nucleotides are TGTGCCAGCAGCTTAGTCCTACCTAATGAGCAGTTCTTC. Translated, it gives CASSLVLPNEQFF.

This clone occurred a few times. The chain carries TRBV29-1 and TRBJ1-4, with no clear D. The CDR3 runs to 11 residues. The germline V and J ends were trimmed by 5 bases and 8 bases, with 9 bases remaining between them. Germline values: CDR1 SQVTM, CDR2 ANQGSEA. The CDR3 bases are TGCAGCGTTCCTGTACGGGAAAAACTGTTTTTT. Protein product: CSVPVREKLFF.

Here the CDR3 reads CASSLEGTGSGANVLTF. The CDR3 region has the DNA TGTGCCAGCAGTTTAGAGGGCACGGGCTCTGGGGCCAACGTCCTGACTTTC. This chain joins TRBV27 and TRBJ2-6; a possible D gene is TRBD2 (5 bases). Trimming stripped 2 bases from V and 0 bases from J, with 11 bases between. The CDR3 totals 17 residues. In germline, CDR1 is MNHEY, CDR2 SMNVEV (reference sequence).

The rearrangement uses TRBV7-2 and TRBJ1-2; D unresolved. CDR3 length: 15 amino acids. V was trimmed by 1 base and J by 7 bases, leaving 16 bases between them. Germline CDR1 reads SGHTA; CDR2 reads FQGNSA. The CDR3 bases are TGTGCCAGCAGCTTAGTCGGAGGGTTACAGTCTGGCTACACCTTC. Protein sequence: CASSLVGGLQSGYTF.

CDR3 loop: CAIRGEGNQPQHF. CDR3 DNA: TGTGCCATCAGAGGGGAGGGCAATCAGCCCCAGCATTTT. This chain links TRBV10-3 with TRBJ1-5; the D gene is possibly TRBD1 (5 bases). The V end was cut by 6 bases, the J end by 2 bases, with 8 bases between. The CDR3 has 13 residues. Germline values: CDR1 ENHRY, CDR2 SYGVKD.

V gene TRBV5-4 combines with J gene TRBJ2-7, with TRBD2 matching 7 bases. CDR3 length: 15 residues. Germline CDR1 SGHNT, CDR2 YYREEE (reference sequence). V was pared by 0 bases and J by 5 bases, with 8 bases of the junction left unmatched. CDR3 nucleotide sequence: TGTGCCAGCAGCTTGGGGCCTGGGGGGGGGAACGAGCAGTACTTC. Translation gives CASSLGPGGGNEQYF. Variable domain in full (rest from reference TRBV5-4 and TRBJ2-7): ETGVTQSPTHLIKTRGQQVTLRCSSQSGHNTVSWYQQALGQGPQFIFQYYREEENGRGNFPPRFSGLQFPNYSSELNVNALELDDSALYLCASSLGPGGGNEQYFGPGTRLTVT.

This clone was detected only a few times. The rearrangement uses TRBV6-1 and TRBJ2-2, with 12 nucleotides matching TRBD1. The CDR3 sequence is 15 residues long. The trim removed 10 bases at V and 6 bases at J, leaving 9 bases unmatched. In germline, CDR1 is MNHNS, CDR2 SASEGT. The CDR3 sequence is CATTAGTGGAGELFF. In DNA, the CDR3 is TGTGCCACCACAGCCGGGACAGGGGGCGCCGGGGAGCTGTTTTTT.

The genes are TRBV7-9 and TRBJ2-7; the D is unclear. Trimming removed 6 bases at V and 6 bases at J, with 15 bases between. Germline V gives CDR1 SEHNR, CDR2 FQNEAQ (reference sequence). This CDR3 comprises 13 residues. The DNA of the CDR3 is TGTGCCAGCAGTTCCCAGACTGCTAGCGAGCAGTACTTC. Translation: CASSSQTASEQYF.

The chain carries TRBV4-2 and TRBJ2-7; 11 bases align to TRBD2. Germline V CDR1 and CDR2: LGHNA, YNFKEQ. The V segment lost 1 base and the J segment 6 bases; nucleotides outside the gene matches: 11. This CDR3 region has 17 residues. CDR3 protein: CASSQAQRGLAAGEQYF. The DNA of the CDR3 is TGTGCCAGCAGCCAAGCTCAACGGGGACTAGCGGCTGGCGAGCAGTACTTC.

The CDR3 reads CASSEEGLAGPVAKNIQYF. In DNA form, the CDR3 reads TGTGCCAGCAGTGAGGAGGGACTAGCGGGGCCTGTGGCCAAAAACATTCAGTACTTC. The V and J genes are TRBV2 and TRBJ2-4, with 13 bases lining up with TRBD2. Losses at the gene ends were 3 bases for V and 1 base for J; bases not matched to a gene: 9. CDR1 SNHLY and CDR2 FYNNEI come from the germline V gene. The CDR3 totals 19 residues.

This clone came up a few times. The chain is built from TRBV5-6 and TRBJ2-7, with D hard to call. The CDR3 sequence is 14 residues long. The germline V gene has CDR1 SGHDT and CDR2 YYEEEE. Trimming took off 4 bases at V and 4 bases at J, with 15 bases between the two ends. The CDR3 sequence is CASSPDGVTYEQYF. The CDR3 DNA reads TGTGCCAGCAGCCCCGATGGAGTTACTTACGAGCAGTACTTC.

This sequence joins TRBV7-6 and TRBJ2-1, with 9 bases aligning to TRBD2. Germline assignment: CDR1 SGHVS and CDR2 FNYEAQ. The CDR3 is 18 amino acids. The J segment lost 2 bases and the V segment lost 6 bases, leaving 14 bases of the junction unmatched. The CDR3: CASSKEVAGAGTYNEQFF. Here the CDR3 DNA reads TGTGCCAGCAGTAAAGAGGTAGCGGGGGCGGGGACCTACAATGAGCAGTTCTTC.

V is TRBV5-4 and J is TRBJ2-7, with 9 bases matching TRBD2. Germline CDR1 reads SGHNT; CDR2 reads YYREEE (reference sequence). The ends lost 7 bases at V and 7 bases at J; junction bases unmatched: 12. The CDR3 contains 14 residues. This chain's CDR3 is CASSPGLALKEQYF. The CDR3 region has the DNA TGTGCCAGCTCACCGGGACTAGCCCTCAAGGAGCAGTACTTC.

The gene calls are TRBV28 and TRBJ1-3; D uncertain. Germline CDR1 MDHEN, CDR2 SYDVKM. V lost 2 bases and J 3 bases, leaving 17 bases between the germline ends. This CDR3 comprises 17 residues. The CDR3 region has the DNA TGTGCCAGCAGTTTAGAAGTGGGCAGGAGGTTTGGAAACACCATATATTTT. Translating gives CASSLEVGRRFGNTIYF.

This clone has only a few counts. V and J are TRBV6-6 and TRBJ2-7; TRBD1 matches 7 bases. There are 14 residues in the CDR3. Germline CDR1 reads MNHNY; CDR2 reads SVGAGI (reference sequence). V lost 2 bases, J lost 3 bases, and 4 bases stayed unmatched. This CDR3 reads CASSYGDSHYEQYF. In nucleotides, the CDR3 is TGTGCCAGCAGTTACGGGGACAGCCACTACGAGCAGTACTTC.

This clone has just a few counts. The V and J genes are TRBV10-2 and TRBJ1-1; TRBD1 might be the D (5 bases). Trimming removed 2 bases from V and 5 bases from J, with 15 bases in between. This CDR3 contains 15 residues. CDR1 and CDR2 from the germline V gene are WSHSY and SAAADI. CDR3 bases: TGCGCCAGCAGTGAGACAGGACGGGGAGGTACTGAAGCTTTCTTT. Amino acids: CASSETGRGGTEAFF.

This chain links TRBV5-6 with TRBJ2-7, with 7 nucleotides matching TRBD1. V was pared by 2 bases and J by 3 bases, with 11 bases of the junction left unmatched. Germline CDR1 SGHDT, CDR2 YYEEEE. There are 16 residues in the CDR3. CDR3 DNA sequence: TGTGCCAGCAGCTTTATACCGGGACAGAAAAACTACGAGCAGTACTTC. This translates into CASSFIPGQKNYEQYF.

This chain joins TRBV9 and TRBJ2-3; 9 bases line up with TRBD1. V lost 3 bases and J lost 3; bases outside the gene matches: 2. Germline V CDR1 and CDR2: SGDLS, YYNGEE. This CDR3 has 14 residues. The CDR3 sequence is CASSAGQGTDTQYF. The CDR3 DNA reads TGTGCCAGCAGCGCCGGACAGGGGACAGATACGCAGTATTTT.

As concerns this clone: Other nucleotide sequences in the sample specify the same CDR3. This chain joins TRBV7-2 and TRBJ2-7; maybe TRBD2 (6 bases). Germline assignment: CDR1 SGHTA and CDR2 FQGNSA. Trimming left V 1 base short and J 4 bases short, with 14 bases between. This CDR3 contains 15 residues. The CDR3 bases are TGTGCCAGCAGCTTAGAACCCGGGAGCCTGTACGAGCAGTACTTC. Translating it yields CASSLEPGSLYEQYF.

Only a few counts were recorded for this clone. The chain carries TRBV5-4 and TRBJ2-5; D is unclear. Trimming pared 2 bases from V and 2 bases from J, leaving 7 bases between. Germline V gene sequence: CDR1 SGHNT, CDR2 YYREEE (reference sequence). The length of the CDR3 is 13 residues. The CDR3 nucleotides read TGTGCCAGCAGCTTCTGGCGGCAAGAGACCCAGTACTTC. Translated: CASSFWRQETQYF. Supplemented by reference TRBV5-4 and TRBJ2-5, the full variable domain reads ETGVTQSPTHLIKTRGQQVTLRCSSQSGHNTVSWYQQALGQGPQFIFQYYREEENGRGNFPPRFSGLQFPNYSSELNVNALELDDSALYLCASSFWRQETQYFGPGTRLLVL.

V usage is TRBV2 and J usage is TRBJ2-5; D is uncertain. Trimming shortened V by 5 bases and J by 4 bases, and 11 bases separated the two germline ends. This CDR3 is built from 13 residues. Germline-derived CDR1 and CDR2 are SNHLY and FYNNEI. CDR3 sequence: CASSSRPGETQYF. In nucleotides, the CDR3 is TGTGCCAGCAGTTCCCGTCCGGGAGAGACCCAGTACTTC.

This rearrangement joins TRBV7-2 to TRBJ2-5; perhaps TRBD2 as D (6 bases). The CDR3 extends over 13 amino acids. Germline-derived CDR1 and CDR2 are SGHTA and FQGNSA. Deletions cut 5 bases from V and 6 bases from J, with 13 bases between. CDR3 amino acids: CASSLGSLKTQYF. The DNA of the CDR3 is TGTGCCAGCAGCCTCGGGAGTTTGAAGACCCAGTACTTC.

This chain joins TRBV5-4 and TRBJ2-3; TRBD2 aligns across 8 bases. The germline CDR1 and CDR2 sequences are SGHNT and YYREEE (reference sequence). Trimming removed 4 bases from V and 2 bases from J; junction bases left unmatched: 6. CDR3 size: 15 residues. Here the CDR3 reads CASSHLAGFTDTQYF. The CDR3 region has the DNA TGTGCCAGCAGCCACCTAGCGGGCTTCACAGATACGCAGTATTTT.

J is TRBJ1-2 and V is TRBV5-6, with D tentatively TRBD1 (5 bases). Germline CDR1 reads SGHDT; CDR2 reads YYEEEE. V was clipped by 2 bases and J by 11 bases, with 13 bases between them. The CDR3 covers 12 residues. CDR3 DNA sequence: TGTGCCAGCAGCTTCATGACAGCCTCATACACCTTC. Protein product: CASSFMTASYTF.

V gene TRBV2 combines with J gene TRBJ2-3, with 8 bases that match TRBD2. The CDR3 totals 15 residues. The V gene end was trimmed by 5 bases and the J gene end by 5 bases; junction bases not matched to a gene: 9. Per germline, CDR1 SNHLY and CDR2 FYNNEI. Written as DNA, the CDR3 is TGTGCCAGCAGTCGGACCGAAAGCGGGGGAGATACGCAGTATTTT. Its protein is CASSRTESGGDTQYF.

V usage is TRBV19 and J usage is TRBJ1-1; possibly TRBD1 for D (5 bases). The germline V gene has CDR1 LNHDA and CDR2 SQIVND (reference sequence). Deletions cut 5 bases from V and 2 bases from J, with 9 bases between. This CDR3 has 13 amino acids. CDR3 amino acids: CASSLWGNTEAFF. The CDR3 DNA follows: TGTGCCAGTAGTTTGTGGGGCAACACTGAAGCTTTCTTT. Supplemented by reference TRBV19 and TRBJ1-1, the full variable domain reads DGGITQSPKYLFRKEGQNVTLSCEQNLNHDAMYWYRQDPGQGLRLIYYSQIVNDFQKGDIAEGYSVSREKKESFPLTVTSAQKNPTAFYLCASSLWGNTEAFFGQGTRLTVV.

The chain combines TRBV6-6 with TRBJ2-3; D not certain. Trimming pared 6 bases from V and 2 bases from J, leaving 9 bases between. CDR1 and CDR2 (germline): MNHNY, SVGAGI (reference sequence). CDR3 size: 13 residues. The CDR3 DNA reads TGTGCCAGCAGCCTAGATACCACAGATACGCAGTATTTT. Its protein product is CASSLDTTDTQYF.

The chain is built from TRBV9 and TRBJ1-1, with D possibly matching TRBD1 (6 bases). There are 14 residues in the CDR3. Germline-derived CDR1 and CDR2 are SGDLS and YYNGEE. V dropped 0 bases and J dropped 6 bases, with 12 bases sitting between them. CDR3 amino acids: CASSVEGVPAEAFF. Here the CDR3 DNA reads TGTGCCAGCAGCGTAGAGGGGGTCCCTGCTGAAGCTTTCTTT. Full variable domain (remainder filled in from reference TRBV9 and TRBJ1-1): DSGVTQTPKHLITATGQRVTLRCSPRSGDLSVYWYQQSLDQGLQFLIQYYNGEERAKGNILERFSAQQFPDLHSELNLSSLELGDSALYFCASSVEGVPAEAFFGQGTRLTVV.

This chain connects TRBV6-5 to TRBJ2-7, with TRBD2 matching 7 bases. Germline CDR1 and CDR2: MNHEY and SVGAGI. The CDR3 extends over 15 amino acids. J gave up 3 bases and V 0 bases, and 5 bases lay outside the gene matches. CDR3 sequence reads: CASSYSGTTNYEQYF. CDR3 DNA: TGTGCCAGCAGTTACTCCGGGACTACCAACTACGAGCAGTACTTC.

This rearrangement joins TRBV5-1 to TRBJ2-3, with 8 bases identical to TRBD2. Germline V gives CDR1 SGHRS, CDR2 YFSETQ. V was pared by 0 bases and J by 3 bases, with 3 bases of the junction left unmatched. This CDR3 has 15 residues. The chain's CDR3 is CASSLALAGTDTQYF. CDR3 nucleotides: TGCGCCAGCAGCTTGGCCTTAGCGGGAACAGATACGCAGTATTTT.